The rows below give T cell receptor beta chains drawn from one sample of a study of identical twins. TCRdb re-analysed the 5' RACE reads in MiXCR, keeping a single row per CDR3 protein. The sample shows hundreds of thousands of distinct CDR3 sequences, 8.6% of them seen only once. The sample also formed part of further work on yellow fever vaccine responses in identical twins.

What was sequenced was PBMCs. The receptors here all came from a woman under 30 in good health. The CDR3 runs from the conserved cysteine through the conserved F or W. The order of the fields is V gene, J gene, CDR3 length, D gene, clone size, CDR3 DNA, CDR3 protein. A D gene is named only where the DNA matches it firmly. A clone size is listed for some rows: how often the clone was seen (once, few, many), or a class if it is expanded.

TRBV15	TRBJ2-2	17	NA	many	TGTGCCACCAGCAGAGATTTTACAGGGTCTGGCCCCGGGGAGCTGTTTTTT	CATSRDFTGSGPGELFF
TRBV2	TRBJ2-3	14	TRBD1	NA	TGTGCCAGCAGAATGACAGGGATGGGAGATACGCAGTATTTT	CASRMTGMGDTQYF
TRBV24-1	TRBJ1-5	12	NA	many	TGTGCCACCAGTGATCGAAATCAGCCCCAGCATTTT	CATSDRNQPQHF
TRBV7-9	TRBJ2-7	16	NA	many	TGTGCCAGCAGCTCCAACGGACACCTCATTCCCTACGAGCAGTACTTC	CASSSNGHLIPYEQYF
TRBV7-9	TRBJ2-2	16	TRBD1	many	TGTGCCAGCAGCTTAGGGCAGGGGGCGCTCACCGGGGAGCTGTTTTTT	CASSLGQGALTGELFF
TRBV15	TRBJ2-7	15	NA	NA	TGTGCCACCAGCCCCCAGCAGGGCCTCACCTACGAGCAGTACTTC	CATSPQQGLTYEQYF
TRBV20-1	TRBJ2-5	11	NA	NA	TGCAGTGTCCCGACGGGAGAGACCCAGTACTTC	CSVPTGETQYF
TRBV15	TRBJ2-3	18	TRBD2	few	TGTGCCACCAGCAGGAGGACTAGCGGGGGGGCCGGGACAGATACGCAGTATTTT	CATSRRTSGGAGTDTQYF
TRBV28	TRBJ1-2	14	TRBD1	NA	TGTGCCAGCACGGGACAGGGGGCGGGGTATGGCTACACCTTC	CASTGQGAGYGYTF
TRBV5-1	TRBJ2-7	12	NA	few	TGCGCCAGCAGCGGGGAAGATTACGAGCAGTACTTC	CASSGEDYEQYF
TRBV27	TRBJ2-7	13	NA	many	TGTGCCAGCAGTTTTCAGGGGCGGTACGAGCAGTACTTC	CASSFQGRYEQYF
TRBV3-1	TRBJ2-7	14	NA	many	TGTGCCAGCAGTGTCGAGGGATCGTCCTACGAGCAGTACTTC	CASSVEGSSYEQYF
TRBV3-1	TRBJ2-3	16	TRBD2	NA	TGTGCCAGCAGCAAAAGGACTAGCGGGAGGGCAGATACGCAGTATTTT	CASSKRTSGRADTQYF
TRBV7-9	TRBJ2-3	16	NA	few	TGTGCCAGCAGCTTAGACAGCGACCCATACACAGATACGCAGTATTTT	CASSLDSDPYTDTQYF
TRBV7-8	TRBJ2-7	15	TRBD1	NA	TGTGCCAGCAGCTTAAGACAGGGTGGTTTTGACGAGCAGTACTTC	CASSLRQGGFDEQYF
TRBV5-1	TRBJ2-4	14	NA	NA	TGCGCCAGCAGCCCACCGGACCTTTTGGACATTCAGTACTTC	CASSPPDLLDIQYF
TRBV28	TRBJ2-4	17	NA	NA	TGTGCCAGCAGTTTAACCCCCTCTTGGGCGGGGGCTTACATTCAGTACTTC	CASSLTPSWAGAYIQYF